The 10 T cell receptor beta chains below come from one sample, sequenced in a study of cytomegalovirus exposure and HLA in healthy donors. It was with 60 Vbeta and 13 Jbeta primers that the PCR ran. Libraries were prepared by immunoSEQ multiplex PCR; TCRdb keeps only in-frame clonotypes and omits some of them. The sample gives some 120,000 clones, about 80% of which show up once; 2.5% to 3% is in the top ten. Sequenced input: PBMCs. Receptors were obtained from a man aged 25-45 years in good health and CMV-seronegative.

The chain has TRBV7-9 and TRBJ1-1, with a possible D match to TRBD1 (6 bases). Trimming removed 0 bases from V and 1 base from J, with 12 bases in between. Germline CDR1 SEHNR, CDR2 FQNEAQ (reference sequence). The CDR3 runs 16 residues. In DNA form, the CDR3 reads TGTGCCAGCAGCTTAGCAAGGCAGGGGCCGAACACTGAAGCTTTCTTT. This gives the protein CASSLARQGPNTEAFF.

This rearrangement joins TRBV5-1 to TRBJ2-7; possible D gene TRBD1, 6 bases. Germline assignment: CDR1 SGHRS and CDR2 YFSETQ. Trimming took off 3 bases at V and 5 bases at J, with 15 bases between the two ends. The CDR3 has 14 residues. The CDR3 coding sequence is TGCGCCAGCAGCTCCTCAGGGGTCCTTGACGAGCAGTACTTC. Its protein product is CASSSSGVLDEQYF.

The V call is TRBV19, the J call TRBJ1-5, with D perhaps TRBD1 (5 bases). CDR1 is LNHDA and CDR2 is SQIVND in the germline V gene (reference sequence). Trimming took off 1 base at V and 2 bases at J, with 9 bases between the two ends. This CDR3 spans 15 amino acids. The DNA for the CDR3 is TGTGCCAGTAGTATAGGAAGGGGTGGCAATCAGCCCCAGCATTTT. This encodes CASSIGRGGNQPQHF. Based on the CDR3 plus reference TRBV19 and TRBJ1-5, the full variable domain is DGGITQSPKYLFRKEGQNVTLSCEQNLNHDAMYWYRQDPGQGLRLIYYSQIVNDFQKGDIAEGYSVSREKKESFPLTVTSAQKNPTAFYLCASSIGRGGNQPQHFGDGTRLSIL.

The chain employs TRBV27 and TRBJ2-5, with a tentative D call TRBD2 (6 bases). Trimming took off 6 bases at V and 1 base at J, with 18 bases between the two ends. In germline, CDR1 is MNHEY, CDR2 SMNVEV (reference sequence). The length of the CDR3 is 16 residues. CDR3 sequence: CASSPRAGTFQETQYF. CDR3 nucleotides: TGTGCCAGCAGCCCACGCGCGGGAACTTTCCAAGAGACCCAGTACTTC.

The chain joins TRBV6-5 to TRBJ1-1; TRBD1 matches 7 bases. The germline V gene has CDR1 MNHEY and CDR2 SVGAGI. The CDR3 loop spans 14 amino acids. With 6 bases clipped from V and 9 bases from J, the junction kept 13 bases outside the gene matches. The CDR3 loop is CASSPREGASKAFF. CDR3 DNA sequence: TGTGCCAGCAGCCCCCGGGAGGGGGCTTCGAAAGCTTTCTTT.

A single count supports this clone. V gene TRBV6-4 combines with J gene TRBJ2-1, with 10 bases identical to TRBD1. Germline-derived CDR1 and CDR2 are MRHNA and SNTAGT. After removal of 0 bases from V and 8 bases from J, the junction contained 7 bases not matched to a gene. This CDR3 spans 16 amino acids. The CDR3 is CASSDSGGQGIDEQFF. The CDR3 DNA reads TGTGCCAGCAGTGACTCGGGGGGACAGGGGATCGATGAGCAGTTCTTC.

This chain connects TRBV2 to TRBJ2-5; weak D call: TRBD1 (5 bases). The CDR3 has 14 amino acids. Trimming stripped 6 bases from V and 0 bases from J, with 11 bases between. CDR1 SNHLY and CDR2 FYNNEI come from the germline V gene. The CDR3: CASSDAGYQETQYF. The CDR3 nucleotides read TGTGCCAGCAGCGACGCAGGGTACCAAGAGACCCAGTACTTC.

Concerning this clone: The germline gene is not matched at one end of the junction; a read error may be the cause. The chain recombines TRBV30 with TRBJ1-2; 9 bases are shared with TRBD1. This CDR3 has 14 amino acids. Germline CDR1 is GTSNPN and CDR2 is SVGIG (reference sequence). Here the CDR3 reads CAWSVLGTGIGYPF. In DNA, the CDR3 is TGTGCCTGGAGTGTACTAGGGACAGGGATTGGCTACCCCTTC.

The gene calls are TRBV7-8 and TRBJ2-7, with D possibly matching TRBD2 (5 bases). V was cut by 0 bases and J by 6 bases, with 12 bases left in between. CDR3 length: 14 residues. Germline V gene lookup returns CDR1 SGHVS and CDR2 FQNEAQ. The CDR3 DNA is TGTGCCAGCAGCTTAGCGCGGCTAGAGGGCGAGCAGTACTTC. This encodes CASSLARLEGEQYF.

This chain links TRBV19 with TRBJ1-5, with 8 bases lining up with TRBD1. The CDR3 has 16 residues. J gave up 1 base and V 7 bases, and 9 bases lay outside the gene matches. Germline CDR1 and CDR2: LNHDA and SQIVND (reference sequence). In DNA, the CDR3 is TGTGCCAGTATTCCAGGACAGGGTCGGAGCAATCAGCCCCAGCATTTT. It specifies CASIPGQGRSNQPQHF.